Below, 30 T cell receptor beta chains from the same sample are listed, as sequenced in a study of blood T cell repertoires in COVID-19 (dated by TCRdb to 2020 to 2022). The library came from the immunoSEQ multiplex PCR assay. The table was pulled from immuneACCESS by TCRdb, which kept in-frame rearrangements only. Such tables lose some clones; where checked, under half of the loss comes from unresolved V genes, and the rest has no known cause. The sample contains 150,000 to 200,000 clones, around nine tenths of them found a single time. The ten largest clones represent roughly 3.4% of the sample. The sequenced material came from peripheral blood. The receptor source for this set is a man between 65 and 85 years old with acute or convalescent COVID-19.

The V gene is TRBV27, the J gene TRBJ2-7, with TRBD1 identical over 9 bases. This CDR3 region has 16 residues. V dropped 4 bases and J dropped 6; count of bases not matched to a gene: 13. Germline V gene sequence: CDR1 MNHEY, CDR2 SMNVEV (reference sequence). Here the CDR3 DNA reads TGTGCCAGCAGTTATACTTGGGACAGGGTCCCCTCCGAGCAGTACTTC. As protein: CASSYTWDRVPSEQYF.

The chain employs TRBV7-2 and TRBJ2-3; D might be TRBD2 (6 bases). The V gene's germline CDR1 is SGHTA and CDR2 FQGNSA. The CDR3 is 13 amino acids. With 5 bases removed from V and 6 bases from J, the gap between germline ends came to 12 bases. The CDR3 bases are TGTGCCAGCAGCACACGTGGGGGGGATACGCAGTATTTT. It specifies CASSTRGGDTQYF.

The genes are TRBV7-3 and TRBJ2-1; TRBD2 matches 9 bases. J lost 4 bases, V lost 5 bases, and 9 bases had no gene match. The CDR3 length is 16 residues. Germline-derived CDR1 and CDR2 are SGHTA and FQGTGA. The CDR3 region is CASSRNSGSGYNEQFF. The CDR3 DNA follows: TGTGCCAGCAGCCGCAATAGCGGGAGTGGTTACAATGAGCAGTTCTTC.

V gene TRBV2 combines with J gene TRBJ1-4, with 9 bases aligning to TRBD1. The V gene's germline CDR1 is SNHLY and CDR2 FYNNEI. Trimming at V came to 7 bases and at J to 10 bases, leaving 10 bases not matched to a gene. The CDR3 sequence is 14 residues long. CDR3 region: CASKPGQGFVKLFF. For the CDR3, the DNA is TGTGCCAGCAAGCCGGGACAGGGTTTTGTAAAACTGTTTTTT.

The chain carries TRBV2 and TRBJ2-1; D possibly corresponds to TRBD2 (7 bases). This CDR3 is 15 amino acids long. V gave up 8 bases and J gave up 8 bases, with 22 bases separating them. The germline V gene has CDR1 SNHLY and CDR2 FYNNEI. CDR3 sequence reads: CASSITRGGPDEQFF. As DNA, the CDR3 is TGTGCCAGCTCCATCACGAGGGGGGGGCCCGATGAGCAGTTCTTC.

A single count supports this clone. The chain employs TRBV24-1 and TRBJ2-5; a weak D match, TRBD1 (6 bases). V gave up 4 bases and J gave up 0 bases, with 11 bases separating them. The CDR3 sequence is 15 residues long. Looked up from germline, CDR1 is KGHDR and CDR2 is SFDVKD. The CDR3 loop reads CATSDRGTYQETQYF. DNA of the CDR3: TGTGCCACCAGTGACCGTGGGACATACCAAGAGACCCAGTACTTC.

The chain carries TRBV11-2 and TRBJ2-7; the match to TRBD1 covers 7 bases. CDR1 and CDR2 (germline): SGHAT, FQNNGV. V was pared by 5 bases and J by 4 bases, with 5 bases of the junction left unmatched. This CDR3 region has 13 residues. The CDR3 DNA reads TGTGCCAGCAGCATCGGGACAGATTACGAGCAGTACTTC. Amino acid sequence: CASSIGTDYEQYF.

The genes are TRBV5-4 and TRBJ1-6; D possibly corresponds to TRBD1 (6 bases). V lost 6 bases and J lost 0, with 13 bases in between. CDR3 length: 16 amino acids. Per the germline V gene, CDR1 is SGHNT and CDR2 is YYREEE (reference sequence). The CDR3 nucleotides read TGTGCCAGCAACACCAGGGGATCCTCCTATAATTCACCCCTCCACTTT. Its protein is CASNTRGSSYNSPLHF.

The chain recombines TRBV10-1 with TRBJ1-2; 9 nucleotides agree with TRBD1. The CDR3 is made up of 15 amino acids. Germline CDR1 WNHNN, CDR2 SYGVQD (reference sequence). V lost 10 bases and J lost 5; bases outside the gene matches: 14. DNA of the CDR3: TGCGCCATAGGGGCCGGGACAGGGTGTTTTTATGGCTACACCTTC. Translated: CAIGAGTGCFYGYTF.

The J gene is TRBJ2-3, the V gene TRBV5-1, with D tentatively TRBD1 (6 bases). Trimming left V 0 bases short and J 2 bases short, with 10 bases between. CDR3 length: 15 amino acids. Germline assignment: CDR1 SGHRS and CDR2 YFSETQ. In nucleotides, the CDR3 is TGCGCCAGCAGCTTGGGGGACACTTTCACAGATACGCAGTATTTT. Translating gives CASSLGDTFTDTQYF.

In nucleotides, the CDR3 is TGTGCCAGCTCCCGTCCGGGACAGGGGGGGACTGAAGCTTTCTTT. It codes for CASSRPGQGGTEAFF. The chain carries TRBV18 and TRBJ1-1, with 11 bases aligning to TRBD1. Germline loops: CDR1 KGHSH, CDR2 LQKENI. The trim removed 6 bases at V and 5 bases at J, leaving 8 bases unmatched. The CDR3 is made up of 15 amino acids.

This chain links TRBV5-6 with TRBJ1-2, with D possibly TRBD1 on 5 matching bases. Trimming pared 5 bases from V and 4 bases from J, leaving 6 bases between. The length of the CDR3 is 11 residues. The germline V gene encodes CDR1 SGHDT and CDR2 YYEEEE. The CDR3 is CASSRGYGYTF. CDR3 in DNA: TGTGCCAGCAGTAGGGGCTATGGCTACACCTTC.

The CDR3 protein is CATGTISTDTQYF. The CDR3 DNA reads TGTGCCACCGGGACTATAAGCACAGATACGCAGTATTTT. The chain recombines TRBV15 with TRBJ2-3; TRBD2 agrees at 7 bases. The germline V gene has CDR1 LNHNV and CDR2 YYDKDF (reference sequence). Unmatched junction bases numbered 2, after V lost 8 bases and J lost 0 bases. There are 13 residues in the CDR3.

The chain couples TRBV12-3 or TRBV12-4 to TRBJ2-6; no reliable D call. Trimming removed 10 bases at V and 0 bases at J, with 7 bases between. This CDR3 comprises 13 residues. The CDR3 region has the DNA TGTGCCACCCGGTACTCTGGGGCCAACGTCCTGACTTTC. Amino acids: CATRYSGANVLTF.

This clone was found once. The genes are TRBV6-1 and TRBJ2-4; the D gene is possibly TRBD2 (5 bases). Germline assignment: CDR1 MNHNS and CDR2 SASEGT. V was cut by 3 bases and J by 9 bases, with 18 bases left in between. CDR3 length: 15 amino acids. The CDR3 sequence: CASSEWENGESIQYF. The CDR3 DNA reads as TGTGCCAGCAGTGAGTGGGAGAACGGGGAGAGCATTCAGTACTTC.

The V gene is TRBV2, the J gene TRBJ1-3; TRBD1 matches 9 bases. The V gene's germline CDR1 is SNHLY and CDR2 FYNNEI. CDR3 length: 15 residues. With V trimmed by 2 bases and J by 8 bases, 7 bases remained unmatched. CDR3 amino acids: CASSEYRGQGYTIYF. CDR3 bases: TGTGCCAGCAGTGAATATCGGGGACAGGGATACACCATATATTTT.

CDR3 sequence: CASSSVVFRATNEKLFF. In DNA form, the CDR3 reads TGTGCCAGCAGCTCCGTTGTATTCAGGGCAACTAATGAAAAACTGTTTTTT. This chain connects TRBV5-6 to TRBJ1-4, with D possibly TRBD1 on 5 matching bases. Trimming left V 3 bases short and J 0 bases short, with 15 bases between. CDR1 and CDR2 from the germline V gene are SGHDT and YYEEEE. This CDR3 is built from 17 residues.

V usage is TRBV6-6 and J usage is TRBJ1-5; D unclear. CDR3 length equals 12 residues. Germline V gene lookup returns CDR1 MNHNY and CDR2 SVGAGI (reference sequence). V was trimmed by 4 bases and J by 7 bases, leaving 8 bases between them. CDR3 bases: TGTGCCAGCAGTTCCCCTGGCCAGCCCCAGCATTTT. Its translation is CASSSPGQPQHF.

This clone appeared once. The chain carries TRBV7-9 and TRBJ1-4; 7 nucleotides agree with TRBD1. Trimming at V came to 5 bases and at J to 4 bases, leaving 1 base not matched to a gene. Germline V CDR1 and CDR2: SEHNR, FQNEAQ (reference sequence). The length of the CDR3 is 13 residues. Written as DNA, the CDR3 is TGTGCCAGCAGCAGACAGGGTAATGAAAAACTGTTTTTT. Amino acid sequence: CASSRQGNEKLFF.

The rearrangement joins TRBV7-8 to TRBJ2-5; D gene uncertain. The ends were cut back, 1 base at V and 7 bases at J, with 7 bases in the middle. Germline V lookup: CDR1 SGHVS, CDR2 FQNEAQ. The CDR3 is 12 residues long. CDR3 sequence (DNA): TGTGCCAGCAGCTTAGAAGTGGCGACCCAGTACTTC. Amino acid sequence: CASSLEVATQYF.

This clone occurred a few times. V usage is TRBV25-1 and J usage is TRBJ2-7; TRBD2 matches at 8 bases. Germline CDR1 reads MGHDK; CDR2 reads SYGVNS. The CDR3 spans 17 residues. Trimming took 6 bases from V and 3 from J; bases not matched to a gene: 16. CDR3 nucleotide sequence: TGTGCCAGCAGCCCCCTGGCGGGAGGAGGGGAAATCTACGAGCAGTACTTC. This codes for CASSPLAGGGEIYEQYF.

This chain joins TRBV29-1 and TRBJ1-1; D call uncertain. The CDR3 is made up of 12 amino acids. Germline V lookup: CDR1 SQVTM, CDR2 ANQGSEA. V lost 2 bases and J lost 4, with 8 bases in between. CDR3 nucleotides: TGCAGCGTTGAATGGGGAGGCACTGAAGCTTTCTTT. It translates to CSVEWGGTEAFF.

The chain joins TRBV19 to TRBJ2-2; 7 bases agree with TRBD2. The CDR3 has 15 amino acids. V was pared by 9 bases and J by 1 base, with 8 bases of the junction left unmatched. Germline CDR1 reads LNHDA; CDR2 reads SQIVND (reference sequence). The CDR3 nucleotides read TGTGCCAGCCGAGGAGCGGGGCGGAACACCGGGGAGCTGTTTTTT. Amino acid sequence: CASRGAGRNTGELFF.

The chain combines TRBV13 with TRBJ1-1; D uncertain. Germline loops: CDR1 PRHDT, CDR2 FYEKMQ (reference sequence). The V gene lost 2 bases and the J gene lost 9 bases, with 10 bases spanning the gap. This CDR3 contains 12 residues. CDR3 sequence: CASSLSPIQAFF. The CDR3 nucleotides read TGTGCCAGCAGCTTATCCCCTATACAAGCTTTCTTT. The whole variable domain, remainder taken from reference TRBV13 and TRBJ1-1, is AAGVIQSPRHLIKEKRETATLKCYPIPRHDTVYWYQQGPGQDPQFLISFYEKMQSDKGSIPDRFSAQQFSDYHSELNMSSLELGDSALYFCASSLSPIQAFFGQGTRLTVV.

On this clone: The same CDR3 can be traced to other DNA sequences in this sample. Written as DNA, the CDR3 is TGTGCCAGCAGCTTAGGAGGGACCGGGGAGCTGTTTTTT. Its protein product is CASSLGGTGELFF. J is TRBJ2-2 and V is TRBV7-3; TRBD2 is a possible D gene (6 bases). V lost 2 bases to trimming and J lost 5 bases, with 6 bases between them. CDR3 length: 13 residues. From germline, CDR1 is SGHTA and CDR2 FQGTGA.

This chain connects TRBV5-1 to TRBJ2-2; TRBD2 agrees at 9 bases. The CDR3 is 17 residues long. Germline V gene sequence: CDR1 SGHRS, CDR2 YFSETQ. The trim removed 0 bases at V and 6 bases at J, leaving 9 bases unmatched. CDR3 DNA: TGCGCCAGCAGCTTGGCCGACGGCGGGGGGGCCCCCGGGGAGCTGTTTTTT. Protein sequence: CASSLADGGGAPGELFF.

This sequence joins TRBV6-5 and TRBJ2-3, with 7 bases identical to TRBD2. The CDR3 extends over 12 amino acids. Germline V gene data show CDR1 as MNHEY and CDR2 as SVGAGI. The junction had 5 bases not matched to a gene; V was cut back by 5 bases and J by 9 bases. The CDR3, as DNA: TGTGCCAGCAGTCCGGGGAGGGAAACGCAGTATTTT. This translates into CASSPGRETQYF.

The chain couples TRBV5-1 to TRBJ2-7; 8 bases line up with TRBD1. Trimming took 4 bases from V and 6 from J; bases not matched to a gene: 12. CDR1 is SGHRS and CDR2 is YFSETQ in the germline V gene. The CDR3 covers 15 residues. CDR3 nucleotide sequence: TGCGCCAGCAGCCTGTACCTGACAGGGGCAAGCGAGCAGTACTTC. This sequence encodes CASSLYLTGASEQYF. The full variable domain, rest sourced from reference TRBV5-1 and TRBJ2-7, is KAGVTQTPRYLIKTRGQQVTLSCSPISGHRSVSWYQQTPGQGLQFLFEYFSETQRNKGNFPGRFSGRQFSNSRSEMNVSTLELGDSALYLCASSLYLTGASEQYFGPGTRLTVT.

The gene calls are TRBV27 and TRBJ1-5; TRBD1 matches 8 bases. This CDR3 comprises 14 residues. Germline CDR1 is MNHEY and CDR2 is SMNVEV (reference sequence). Trimming at V came to 7 bases and at J to 2 bases, leaving 4 bases not matched to a gene. CDR3 sequence: CASTDRGGNQPQHF. The CDR3 DNA is TGTGCCAGCACCGACAGGGGAGGCAATCAGCCCCAGCATTTT.

A single count supports this clone. The CDR3 nucleotides are TGCGCCAGCAGCTTGTTCCTAGCGGGAGACGGAAATGAGCAGTTCTTC. This encodes CASSLFLAGDGNEQFF. J is TRBJ2-1 and V is TRBV5-1; TRBD2 matches at 10 bases. This CDR3 comprises 16 residues. V trimming: 1 base; J trimming: 7 bases; junction bases outside the gene matches: 8. Germline V gives CDR1 SGHRS, CDR2 YFSETQ.